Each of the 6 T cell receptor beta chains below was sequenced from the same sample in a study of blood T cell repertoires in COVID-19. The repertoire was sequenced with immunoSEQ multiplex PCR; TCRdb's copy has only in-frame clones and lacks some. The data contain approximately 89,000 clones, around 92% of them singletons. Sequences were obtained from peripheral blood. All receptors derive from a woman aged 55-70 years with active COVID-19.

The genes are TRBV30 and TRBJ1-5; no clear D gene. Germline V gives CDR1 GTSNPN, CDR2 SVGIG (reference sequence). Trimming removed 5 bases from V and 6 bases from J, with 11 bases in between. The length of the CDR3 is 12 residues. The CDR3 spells CAWAPGSQPQHF. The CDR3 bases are TGTGCCTGGGCCCCAGGAAGTCAGCCCCAGCATTTT.

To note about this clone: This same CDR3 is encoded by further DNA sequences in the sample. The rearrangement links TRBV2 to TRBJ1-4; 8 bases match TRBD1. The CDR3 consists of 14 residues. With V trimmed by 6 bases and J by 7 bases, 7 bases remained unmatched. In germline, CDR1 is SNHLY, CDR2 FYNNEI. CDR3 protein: CASRDRVGSEKLFF. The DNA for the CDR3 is TGTGCCAGCAGGGACAGGGTAGGCAGTGAAAAACTGTTTTTT.

CDR3 coding DNA: TGTGCCAGCAGTCCGGGAGGGGGTAGGAATGAGCAGTTCTTC. Translated: CASSPGGGRNEQFF. This chain links TRBV9 with TRBJ2-1; TRBD2 matches 8 bases. Germline CDR1 and CDR2: SGDLS and YYNGEE. The trim removed 5 bases at V and 7 bases at J, leaving 8 bases unmatched. The CDR3 consists of 14 residues.

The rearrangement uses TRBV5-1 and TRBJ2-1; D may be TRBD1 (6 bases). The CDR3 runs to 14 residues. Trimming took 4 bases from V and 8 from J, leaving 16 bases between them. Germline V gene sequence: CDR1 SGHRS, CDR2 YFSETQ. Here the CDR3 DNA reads TGCGCCAGCAGCGTCGGGACACTCACGTATGAGCAGTTCTTC. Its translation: CASSVGTLTYEQFF.

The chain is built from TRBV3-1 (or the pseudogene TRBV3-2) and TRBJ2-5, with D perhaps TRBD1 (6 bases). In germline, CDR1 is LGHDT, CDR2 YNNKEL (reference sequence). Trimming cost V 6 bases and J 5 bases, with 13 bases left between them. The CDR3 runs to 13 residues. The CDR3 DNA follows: TGTGCCAGCAGTCTCAGGGGAGAGGAGACCCAGTACTTC. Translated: CASSLRGEETQYF.

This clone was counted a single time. The CDR3 region has the DNA TGTGCCAGCAGCCAAGTAGGCCTAGCGACTCCGAATGAGCAGTTCTTC. Its protein product is CASSQVGLATPNEQFF. V usage is TRBV3-1 (or the pseudogene TRBV3-2) and J usage is TRBJ2-1; weak D call: TRBD2 (6 bases). Germline V lookup: CDR1 LGHDT, CDR2 YNNKEL (reference sequence). The length of the CDR3 is 16 residues. Trimming stripped 1 base from V and 7 bases from J, with 17 bases between.